These 12 T cell receptor beta chains originate from one sample sequenced in a study of radiotherapy plus CTLA-4 blockade in lung cancer. Some clones are missing from TCRdb's copy, which holds only in-frame ones; the method was immunoSEQ multiplex PCR. The sample holds some 80,000 clones, around 80% seen once. This material consisted of peripheral blood, taken from a patient treated with radiotherapy plus ipilimumab. The source of these receptors is a human donor with non-small cell lung cancer who had stable disease on radiotherapy plus ipilimumab.

V gene TRBV5-1 combines with J gene TRBJ1-2; 11 bases align to TRBD1. CDR1 SGHRS and CDR2 YFSETQ come from the germline V gene. This CDR3 is 15 amino acids long. The ends lost 7 bases at V and 3 bases at J; junction bases unmatched: 8. This chain's CDR3 is CASREGTGGHYGYTF. The CDR3 DNA sequence: TGCGCCAGCCGGGAGGGGACAGGGGGTCACTATGGCTACACCTTC. Drawing the rest from reference TRBV5-1 and TRBJ1-2, the complete variable domain is KAGVTQTPRYLIKTRGQQVTLSCSPISGHRSVSWYQQTPGQGLQFLFEYFSETQRNKGNFPGRFSGRQFSNSRSEMNVSTLELGDSALYLCASREGTGGHYGYTFGSGTRLTVV.

The rearrangement uses TRBV19 and TRBJ1-5, with 7 positions matching TRBD1. The CDR3 has 12 amino acids. From germline, CDR1 is LNHDA and CDR2 SQIVND (reference sequence). J gave up 7 bases and V 8 bases, and 5 bases lay outside the gene matches. The CDR3 coding sequence is TGTGCCAGTGCAGACAGGGTACAGCCCCAGCATTTT. The encoded protein is CASADRVQPQHF.

The chain recombines TRBV19 with TRBJ1-1; D might be TRBD1 (6 bases). The CDR3 is made up of 11 amino acids. The V end was cut by 7 bases, the J end by 5 bases, with 8 bases between. Germline V gene sequence: CDR1 LNHDA, CDR2 SQIVND (reference sequence). This CDR3 is CASKGGTEAFF. CDR3 DNA: TGTGCCAGTAAGGGGGGAACTGAAGCTTTCTTT.

CDR3 in DNA: TGTGCCAGCAACGAAGGGGGGTTCGATGGCTACACCTTC. Protein: CASNEGGFDGYTF. The rearrangement uses TRBV2 and TRBJ1-2; TRBD1 is a possible D gene (6 bases). Trimming removed 7 bases at V and 6 bases at J, with 15 bases between. Looked up from germline, CDR1 is SNHLY and CDR2 is FYNNEI. The CDR3 has 13 residues.

This clone came up once. The rearrangement joins TRBV30 to TRBJ2-3; TRBD1 aligns across 8 bases. Germline loops: CDR1 GTSNPN, CDR2 SVGIG (reference sequence). The length of the CDR3 is 13 residues. Germline trimming cut 5 bases from V and 5 bases from J; bases unmatched to any gene: 6. The CDR3 coding sequence is TGTGCCTGGGACAGGGGAAGTAGAGATACGCAGTATTTT. Encoded protein: CAWDRGSRDTQYF.

This sequence joins TRBV6-1 and TRBJ2-3; possibly TRBD2 for D (6 bases). Looked up from germline, CDR1 is MNHNS and CDR2 is SASEGT. V was pared by 2 bases and J by 2 bases, with 20 bases between. The CDR3 is 18 amino acids. The CDR3 loop is CASSEIHGAGWDTDTQYF. CDR3 nucleotide sequence: TGTGCCAGCAGTGAAATTCATGGGGCGGGATGGGACACAGATACGCAGTATTTT.

The V call is TRBV6-1, the J call TRBJ2-3, with D perhaps given as TRBD1 or TRBD2 (6 bases each). The CDR3 consists of 14 residues. The ends were cut back, 10 bases at V and 2 bases at J, with 16 bases in the middle. In germline, CDR1 is MNHNS, CDR2 SASEGT. CDR3 protein: CATARGLSTDTQYF. CDR3 nucleotides: TGTGCCACCGCCCGGGGGCTTTCCACAGATACGCAGTATTTT.

The V call is TRBV4-1, the J call TRBJ2-1, with TRBD2 as a possible D gene (6 bases). This CDR3 is 12 amino acids long. The germline gives CDR1 MGHRA, CDR2 YSYEKL. The CDR3 spells CGTGGEDNEQFF. DNA of the CDR3: TGCGGCACGGGTGGGGAGGACAATGAGCAGTTCTTC.

This clone was found a few times. The chain combines TRBV6-5 with TRBJ1-5, with 8 bases lining up with TRBD1. Germline CDR1 reads MNHEY; CDR2 reads SVGAGI. The CDR3 contains 14 residues. The V and J ends lost 5 bases and 4 bases, in that order; junction bases with no gene match: 4. The CDR3 coding sequence is TGTGCCAGCAGTAGCCGGACAGGGAATCAGCCCCAGCATTTT. This sequence encodes CASSSRTGNQPQHF.

There are a few counts of this clone. This chain connects TRBV5-3 to TRBJ1-2; D remains unclear. TRBV5-3 is marked as an open reading frame, function uncertain. This CDR3 is 17 amino acids long. Trimming cost V 3 bases and J 5 bases, with 23 bases left between them. The CDR3 DNA is TGTGCCAGAAGCTCGATCGGTATCGGGCAGCCAGCATATGGCTACACCTTC. It specifies CARSSIGIGQPAYGYTF.

The V call is TRBV7-9, the J call TRBJ1-1; a weak D match, TRBD1 (5 bases). Per the germline V gene, CDR1 is SEHNR and CDR2 is FQNEAQ (reference sequence). V lost 3 bases, J lost 1 base, and 9 bases lay in between. The CDR3 sequence is 14 residues long. The CDR3 here is CASSFPGKNTEAFF. The CDR3 nucleotides read TGTGCCAGCAGCTTCCCAGGGAAGAACACTGAAGCTTTCTTT. Full variable domain (rest looked up from reference TRBV7-9 and TRBJ1-1): DTGVSQNPRHKITKRGQNVTFRCDPISEHNRLYWYRQTLGQGPEFLTYFQNEAQLEKSRLLSDRFSAERPKGSFSTLEIQRTEQGDSAMYLCASSFPGKNTEAFFGQGTRLTVV.

The V and J genes are TRBV18 and TRBJ2-2; D is unresolved. CDR1 and CDR2 (germline): KGHSH, LQKENI. Trimming shortened V by 1 base and J by 6 bases, and 3 bases separated the two germline ends. CDR3 length: 12 amino acids. The CDR3 protein is CASSPQSGELFF. In nucleotides, the CDR3 is TGTGCCAGCTCACCACAATCCGGGGAGCTGTTTTTT.